The 13 T cell receptor beta chains below all came from one sample that was sequenced in a study of blood T cell repertoires in COVID-19. The table came from immunoSEQ multiplex PCR; TCRdb's copy has only in-frame clones and leaves some out. This table has roughly 200,000 clones, roughly 77% appearing once. Sequenced: peripheral blood. The source of these receptors is a woman between 40 and 50 years old with COVID-19, enrolled during active disease.

The chain uses TRBV2 and TRBJ1-4; possible D gene TRBD1, 6 bases. The length of the CDR3 is 15 residues. V was shortened by 5 bases and J by 8 bases, with 18 bases between the two germline ends. Germline CDR1 is SNHLY and CDR2 is FYNNEI. The chain's CDR3 is CASSMVPGAREKLFF. The CDR3 region has the DNA TGTGCCAGCAGTATGGTTCCAGGGGCGCGAGAAAAACTGTTTTTT.

Concerning this clone: Here the CDR3 omits its conserved ending phenylalanine or tryptophan, so a read error is the likely source. The limits of the CDR3 on the DNA are not certain, so only TCRdb's listed CDR3 is given. The V call is TRBV7-9, the J call TRBJ1-1. The length of the CDR3 is 13 amino acids, counting both ends. CDR1 and CDR2 from the germline V gene are SEHNR and FQNEAQ (reference sequence). CDR3 residues: CASSLNNAGSTAI.

This clone was seen only a few times. The CDR3 DNA is TGCAGCGTTGAAGTCCACAGGGCTAACTATGGCTACACCTTC. It encodes CSVEVHRANYGYTF. This chain connects TRBV29-1 to TRBJ1-2, with D possibly matching TRBD1 (6 bases). This CDR3 spans 14 amino acids. Trimming left V 1 base short and J 0 bases short, with 9 bases between. Germline values: CDR1 SQVTM, CDR2 ANQGSEA. Full variable domain (rest looked up from reference TRBV29-1 and TRBJ1-2): SAVISQKPSRDICQRGTSLTIQCQVDSQVTMMFWYRQQPGQSLTLIATANQGSEATYESGFVIDKFPISRPNLTFSTLTVSNMSPEDSSIYLCSVEVHRANYGYTFGSGTRLTVV.

The chain joins TRBV30 to TRBJ1-2; TRBD1 might be the D (6 bases). Per germline, CDR1 GTSNPN and CDR2 SVGIG (reference sequence). Trimming removed 0 bases at V and 2 bases at J, with 16 bases between. CDR3 length: 16 residues. The DNA of the CDR3 is TGTGCCTGGAGTGTACCATTTAGGACAGCAAACTATGGCTACACCTTC. Translation gives CAWSVPFRTANYGYTF.

This clone was recorded once. The genes are TRBV9 and TRBJ2-3, with TRBD2 matching over 13 bases. Germline lookup yields CDR1 SGDLS and CDR2 YYNGEE. V was clipped by 3 bases and J by 0 bases; unmatched bases: 7. The CDR3 is 18 residues long. The CDR3 here is CASSGRLAGGFSTDTQYF. In DNA form, the CDR3 reads TGTGCCAGCAGCGGAAGACTAGCGGGAGGTTTTAGCACAGATACGCAGTATTTT. The full variable domain, completed using reference TRBV9 and TRBJ2-3, is DSGVTQTPKHLITATGQRVTLRCSPRSGDLSVYWYQQSLDQGLQFLIQYYNGEERAKGNILERFSAQQFPDLHSELNLSSLELGDSALYFCASSGRLAGGFSTDTQYFGPGTRLTVL.

In its sample, this clone was seen once. The chain is built from TRBV9 and TRBJ1-2; 10 nucleotides match TRBD1. This CDR3 comprises 15 residues. CDR1 and CDR2 (germline): SGDLS, YYNGEE. After removal of 4 bases from V and 5 bases from J, the junction contained 8 bases not matched to a gene. CDR3: CASSPQPGQGYGYTF. For the CDR3, the DNA is TGTGCCAGCAGCCCCCAACCGGGACAGGGGTATGGCTACACCTTC.

The rearrangement joins TRBV3-1 (or the pseudogene TRBV3-2) to TRBJ2-5, with 8 bases matching TRBD2. Per the germline V gene, CDR1 is LGHDT and CDR2 is YNNKEL (reference sequence). This CDR3 is built from 15 residues. The V and J ends lost 1 base and 4 bases, in that order; junction bases with no gene match: 5. For the CDR3, the DNA is TGTGCCAGCAGCCAAGTGCGGGGACTAGGAGAGACCCAGTACTTC. Amino acid sequence: CASSQVRGLGETQYF.

CDR3 DNA: TGTGCCAGCAGCTTAGGGACAGGCATCTCCGTAGATTCACCCCTCCACTTT. This translates into CASSLGTGISVDSPLHF. The chain employs TRBV7-9 and TRBJ1-6, with 7 bases matching TRBD1. This CDR3 comprises 17 residues. Germline CDR1 is SEHNR and CDR2 is FQNEAQ (reference sequence). The junction had 11 bases not matched to a gene; V was cut back by 1 base and J by 8 bases. The full variable domain, its missing parts supplied by reference TRBV7-9 and TRBJ1-6, is DTGVSQNPRHKITKRGQNVTFRCDPISEHNRLYWYRQTLGQGPEFLTYFQNEAQLEKSRLLSDRFSAERPKGSFSTLEIQRTEQGDSAMYLCASSLGTGISVDSPLHFGNGTRLTVT.

The CDR3 sequence is CASSQIALLAGESNEQFF. The CDR3 DNA sequence: TGTGCCAGCAGCCAAATAGCCCTCCTAGCGGGGGAGTCAAATGAGCAGTTCTTC. The chain links TRBV3-1 (or the pseudogene TRBV3-2) to TRBJ2-1; 10 bases line up with TRBD2. The junction had 14 bases not matched to a gene; V was cut back by 2 bases and J by 7 bases. CDR1 is LGHDT and CDR2 is YNNKEL in the germline V gene (reference sequence). The CDR3 totals 18 residues.

The CDR3 region is CATTRDTYTGELFF. CDR3 sequence (DNA): TGTGCCACAACCCGGGACACCTACACCGGGGAGCTGTTTTTT. J is TRBJ2-2 and V is TRBV15, with a tentative D call TRBD1 (6 bases). CDR1 LNHNV and CDR2 YYDKDF come from the germline V gene (reference sequence). CDR3 length equals 14 residues. V lost 9 bases and J 3 bases, leaving 14 bases between the germline ends.

The chain uses TRBV4-1 and TRBJ2-7; no clear D gene. Per the germline V gene, CDR1 is MGHRA and CDR2 is YSYEKL. V was trimmed by 5 bases and J by 2 bases, leaving 13 bases between them. CDR3 size: 14 residues. The CDR3 DNA reads TGCGCCAGCAGCGCCAGGTTTCCTCCCTACGAGCAGTACTTC. This encodes CASSARFPPYEQYF.

This rearrangement joins TRBV19 to TRBJ2-7; D remains ambiguous. Looked up from germline, CDR1 is LNHDA and CDR2 is SQIVND (reference sequence). The CDR3 consists of 15 residues. V was shortened by 1 base and J by 1 base, with 11 bases between the two germline ends. The CDR3 bases are TGTGCCAGTAGTATAGGAAGCCTAATTTCCTACGAGCAGTACTTC. The encoded protein is CASSIGSLISYEQYF.

This sequence joins TRBV6-5 and TRBJ2-7; 8 positions agree with TRBD1. The CDR3 spans 15 residues. The germline CDR1 and CDR2 sequences are MNHEY and SVGAGI. J was trimmed by 3 bases and V by 4 bases; bases with no gene match: 8. CDR3 sequence: CASSLTTGEGYEQYF. In nucleotides, the CDR3 is TGTGCCAGCAGTTTAACGACAGGGGAAGGCTACGAGCAGTACTTC.